This TCR beta chain was documented in a study of blood T cell repertoires in COVID-19. Study-wide background: Acute-phase and convalescent COVID-19 samples originated in the United States, Italy and Spain. From T cells, B-cell-depleted T cells, or PBMCs came the material, which was cDNA or gDNA.

V lost 10 bases and J lost 6; bases outside the gene matches: 9. Germline V gene sequence: CDR1 MNHEY, CDR2 SVGAGI. CDR3 size: 14 residues. Source study methods: Amplification of reference gene primers was used by the study to estimate nucleated cell counts. TCRdb keeps only in-frame clones here, not all; method: immunoSEQ multiplex PCR. The V and J calls and clone size were taken over from that table, and D and trimming were inferred from the DNA. The sample includes 90,000 to 120,000 clones, about nine tenths of them seen just once. The TCR comes from a man aged 70 or older with acute or convalescent COVID-19. Sample: peripheral blood. This chain joins TRBV6-5 and TRBJ1-6; 7 bases fit TRBD1. CDR3 nucleotide sequence: TGTGCCACCAGGGGGTCTGGGGCTAATTCACCCCTCCACTTT. Residues: CATRGSGANSPLHF.